These 5 T cell receptor beta chains were all obtained from the same sample, sequenced in a study of T cell responses to AZD1222 COVID-19 vaccine. Clones were read by immunoSEQ multiplex PCR, and TCRdb kept only the in-frame ones, dropping some. The table shows about 110,000 clones, with roughly 88% occurring only once. Sequencing was performed on peripheral blood, taken on day 0 of AZD1222 vaccination. These receptors all stem from an adult in good health.

This clone was counted once. The chain carries TRBV18 and TRBJ2-1; TRBD1 aligns across 9 bases. The CDR3 has 14 residues. Germline CDR1 KGHSH, CDR2 LQKENI. Unmatched junction bases numbered 5, after V lost 3 bases and J lost 8 bases. The CDR3 nucleotides read TGTGCCAGCTCACCGTGGGACAGGGTCGATGAGCAGTTCTTC. It codes for CASSPWDRVDEQFF.

The chain is built from TRBV28 and TRBJ2-5; either TRBD1 or TRBD2 may fit D (5 bases each). CDR1 is MDHEN, CDR2 SYDVKM, per germline. The CDR3 runs to 14 residues. V was clipped by 3 bases and J by 12 bases, with 20 bases between them. The CDR3 DNA reads TGTGCCAGCAGTTTTAAAGTATTCGGGACGCAGGAGTACTTC. Its translation is CASSFKVFGTQEYF.

The gene calls are TRBV5-6 and TRBJ1-1; no firm D call. Deletions cut 3 bases from V and 8 bases from J, with 17 bases between. CDR3 length equals 14 residues. Germline assignment: CDR1 SGHDT and CDR2 YYEEEE. The CDR3 loop is CASSSEVSSGEAFF. The CDR3 nucleotides are TGTGCCAGCAGCTCGGAAGTGAGTTCGGGAGAAGCTTTCTTT.

This chain joins TRBV5-1 and TRBJ2-7; D not certain. The CDR3 is 14 amino acids. Germline V gives CDR1 SGHRS, CDR2 YFSETQ. With 3 bases removed from V and 2 bases from J, the gap between germline ends came to 12 bases. CDR3 coding DNA: TGCGCCAGCAGCTGGACGGACGGGCCCTACGAGCAGTACTTC. This translates into CASSWTDGPYEQYF.

The chain recombines TRBV6-5 with TRBJ1-3; TRBD1 might be the D (5 bases). This CDR3 is 16 amino acids long. Germline CDR1 MNHEY, CDR2 SVGAGI. Deletions cut 0 bases from V and 0 bases from J, with 9 bases between. The CDR3 nucleotides read TGTGCCAGCAGTTACTCGAAGGGGAGCTCTGGAAACACCATATATTTT. This sequence encodes CASSYSKGSSGNTIYF.